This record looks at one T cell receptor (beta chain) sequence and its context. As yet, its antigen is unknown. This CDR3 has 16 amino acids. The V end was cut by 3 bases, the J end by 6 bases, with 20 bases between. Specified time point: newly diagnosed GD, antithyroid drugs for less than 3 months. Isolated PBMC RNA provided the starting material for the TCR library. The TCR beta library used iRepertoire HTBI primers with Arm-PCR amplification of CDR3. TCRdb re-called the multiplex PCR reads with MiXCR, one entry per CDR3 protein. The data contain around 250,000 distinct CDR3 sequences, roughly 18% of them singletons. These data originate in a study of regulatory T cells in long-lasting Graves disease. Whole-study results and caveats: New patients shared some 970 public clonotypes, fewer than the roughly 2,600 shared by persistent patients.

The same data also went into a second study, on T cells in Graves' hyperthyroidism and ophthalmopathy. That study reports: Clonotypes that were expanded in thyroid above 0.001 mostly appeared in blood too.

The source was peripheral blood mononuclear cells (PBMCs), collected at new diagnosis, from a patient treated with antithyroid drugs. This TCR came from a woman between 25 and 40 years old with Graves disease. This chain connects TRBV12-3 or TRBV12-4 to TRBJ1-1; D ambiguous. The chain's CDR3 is CASSFRASRAMAEAFF. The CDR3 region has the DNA TGTGCCAGCAGTTTTCGGGCCAGCCGCGCCATGGCTGAAGCTTTCTTT.